This is a list of T cell receptor beta chains from one sample in a study of blood T cell repertoires in COVID-19. This table comes from immunoSEQ multiplex PCR, and its TCRdb copy is limited to in-frame clones, with some not included. The sample consists of roughly 170,000 clones, more than 85% of them appearing once. The sequencing input was peripheral blood. These receptors all come from a man aged 35-49 years with active or convalescent COVID-19. CDR3s include the opening cysteine and the closing phenylalanine or tryptophan. D genes are given only for firm matches. A row's size may be missing; if present it is once, few, many or a size class.

V: TRBV9
J: TRBJ2-5
size: .
D: TRBD2
CDR3: CASSDGTSGGVETQYF
DNA: TGTGCCAGCAGCGATGGGACTAGCGGGGGGGTTGAGACCCAGTACTTC

V: TRBV10-3
J: TRBJ1-2
size: once
D: TRBD1
CDR3: CAISEKGQGARGYTF
DNA: TGTGCCATCAGTGAGAAGGGACAGGGGGCGCGTGGCTACACCTTC

V: TRBV24-1
J: TRBJ2-2
size: .
D: .
CDR3: CATSDLQREAGELFF
DNA: TGTGCCACCAGTGATTTGCAGAGGGAGGCGGGGGAGCTGTTTTTT

V: TRBV4-2
J: TRBJ1-6
size: .
D: .
CDR3: CASSQDGQKSPLHF
DNA: TGTGCCAGCAGCCAAGATGGACAAAAATCACCCCTCCACTTT

V: TRBV7-9
J: TRBJ1-5
size: .
D: TRBD1
CDR3: CASSPTGERGNQPQHF
DNA: TGTGCCAGCAGCCCGACAGGGGAAAGGGGCAATCAGCCCCAGCATTTT

V: TRBV29-1
J: TRBJ1-1
size: .
D: .
CDR3: CSGVWLNTEAFF
DNA: TGCAGCGGCGTATGGTTGAACACTGAAGCTTTCTTT

V: TRBV5-1
J: TRBJ2-7
size: .
D: TRBD2
CDR3: CASSSQGGSSYEQYF
DNA: TGCGCCAGCAGCTCCCAGGGAGGGAGCTCCTACGAGCAGTACTTC

V: TRBV4-1
J: TRBJ2-3
size: .
D: TRBD2
CDR3: CASSHVDREADTQYF
DNA: TGCGCCAGCAGCCATGTCGACCGGGAGGCTGATACGCAGTATTTT

V: TRBV7-9
J: TRBJ2-7
size: .
D: .
CDR3: CASSYDDNGSYEQYF
DNA: TGTGCCAGCAGCTACGATGACAATGGCTCCTACGAGCAGTACTTC

V: TRBV11-2
J: TRBJ1-6
size: .
D: TRBD1
CDR3: CASSEPGQGFYSPLHF
DNA: TGTGCCAGCAGCGAACCGGGACAGGGGTTTTATTCACCCCTCCACTTT

V: TRBV14
J: TRBJ1-6
size: .
D: .
CDR3: CASSRGQSRASPLHF
DNA: TGTGCCAGCAGCCGAGGACAATCAAGGGCATCACCCCTCCACTTT

V: TRBV2
J: TRBJ2-7
size: .
D: .
CDR3: CASSSLPQGVGHEQYF
DNA: TGTGCCAGCAGTTCGCTCCCCCAAGGGGTTGGGCACGAGCAGTACTTC

V: TRBV11-3
J: TRBJ2-7
size: .
D: .
CDR3: CASSLVLGVYEQYF
DNA: TGTGCCAGCAGCTTAGTGCTAGGAGTCTACGAGCAGTACTTC

V: TRBV18
J: TRBJ1-1
size: .
D: .
CDR3: CASSTGTNTEAFF
DNA: TGTGCCAGCTCAACAGGGACCAACACTGAAGCTTTCTTT

V: TRBV5-6
J: TRBJ1-5
size: few
D: .
CDR3: CASSLGVNQPQHF
DNA: TGTGCCAGCAGCTTGGGTGTAAATCAGCCCCAGCATTTT

V: TRBV5-4
J: TRBJ2-1
size: .
D: .
CDR3: CASSRRDEQFF
DNA: TGTGCCAGCAGCCGCCGGGATGAGCAGTTCTTC

V: TRBV27
J: TRBJ2-1
size: .
D: .
CDR3: CASSLLSGSSYNEQFF
DNA: TGTGCCAGCAGTTTATTGTCGGGGAGCTCCTACAATGAGCAGTTCTTC

V: TRBV5-4
J: TRBJ2-2
size: .
D: .
CDR3: CASSAGQYTGELFF
DNA: TGTGCCAGCAGCGCGGGACAGTACACCGGGGAGCTGTTTTTT

V: TRBV6-6
J: TRBJ1-1
size: once
D: .
CDR3: CASIRTGLNTEAFF
DNA: TGTGCCAGCATCAGAACAGGGTTGAATACTGAAGCTTTCTTT

V: TRBV9
J: TRBJ1-1
size: .
D: .
CDR3: CASSPDANTEAFF
DNA: TGTGCCAGCAGCCCAGATGCTAACACTGAAGCTTTCTTT

V: TRBV5-1
J: TRBJ2-5
size: .
D: .
CDR3: CASSLNARGALQETQYF
DNA: TGCGCCAGCAGCTTGAACGCCAGGGGGGCCTTACAAGAGACCCAGTACTTC

V: TRBV3-1/TRBV3-2
J: TRBJ2-5
size: .
D: TRBD1
CDR3: CASSHFGQGVLETQYF
DNA: TGTGCCAGCAGCCACTTCGGACAGGGGGTCTTGGAGACCCAGTACTTC